The entry below gives a single TCR beta chain sequence along with its context. There is no known antigen for this receptor. No base qualities exist here, and no much larger clone lies one base off it. Systemically healthy Caucasian individuals from Russia, approximately 39 in total and aged about 6 to 95 years, were included as donors. Ten milliliters of peripheral blood were drawn from each donor into EDTA-treated Vacutainer tubes. Ficoll-Paque density-gradient centrifugation was used to isolate PBMCs, with at least 6.5 million obtained per sample. Total RNA, at least 5.5 micrograms per sample, was extracted from PBMCs with Trizol reagent. For every donor, an aliquot of PBMCs went through flow cytometry to measure the percentages of naive CD45RAhigh/CD27high T cells. This sample stems from a study of blood T cells in healthy people across ages (dated by TCRdb to between 2014 and 2016). Study-wide context: In model experiments, roughly one uniquely barcoded TCR beta cDNA molecule per two T cells was captured by template switching. Using deep sequencing normalized with unique cDNA molecular identifiers, the study measured how TCR beta repertoire diversity changes with age. Donors were grouped into four age groups: young (average approximately 15 years), middle-aged (39), aged (around 60) and long-lived (over 80). Donors of different ages were randomly distributed across sequencing lanes to avoid experimental bias. For two donors (one aged 18 to 29 and one aged 80 or older), the study analyzed two additional independent replicas of 1 million unique cDNA reads from the same blood draw. Points the paper makes about the study in general: The percentage of naive T cells measured by flow cytometry correlated strongly with observed TCR beta diversity. Bulk unsorted PBMC profiling prevented conclusive comparison of naive and antigen-experienced compartments. Because donor CMV infection status was unknown, age-related changes in expanded clonotypes were potentially confounded. Estimates of total diversity from one million sequenced T cells were regarded as lower bounds and underestimates. As age increased, observed TCR beta diversity per million T cells dropped in a roughly linear way, and a significant reduction was already evident by age 40. The long-lived group showed more naive CD4+ T cells, fewer expanded clones and increased TCR diversity than the aged group, suggesting age selection.

Receptors were amplified or captured by 5' RACE. Sequencing relied on an Illumina HiSeq 2500. A second about 7 to 11 cycle PCR used a sample-barcoded 5' primer and a J-beta primer mix. A template-switch 5' adaptor carrying 12 random nucleotides introduced a unique molecular identifier onto each TCR beta cDNA molecule. At least 3 million CDR3-containing paired-end reads were obtained from each sample. First-strand cDNA was synthesized from all RNA with the Mint cDNA synthesis kit, primed by a TRBC-specific oligonucleotide. All cDNA was treated with uracil-DNA glycosylase and then went through a first 18-cycle PCR with the universal primers M1SS and BC2_uni_R. On the study's bioinformatics: Normalization of each sample was performed by random selection of 1 million high-quality reads, each carrying a distinct molecular identifier. Instead of being binned into consensus sequences, reads with shared molecular identifiers were discarded. MiTCR, set to a Q25 quality threshold and the strictest error-elimination algorithm, was used for CDR3 identification, clonotype clustering and error correction. A nonparametric unseen species model with Euler transformation was used to estimate lower-bound total TCR beta diversity. Starting from the raw public reads, TCRdb applied fastp trimming at Q25, assembled clones with MiXCR and retained in-frame beta chains. A single entry per CDR3 protein holds the most common genes and DNA from its merged rows. V and J calls and clone size were set by TCRdb, not the authors. This sample has approximately 850,000 distinct CDR3 sequences in its table, and around two fifths of those were observed once. The top ten clonotypes cover roughly 19% of the sample.

At the junction V is shortened by 4 bases and J by 2 bases, with 12 bases in between. CDR3 length: 14 amino acids, cysteine to phenylalanine. The read is trimmed to its CDR3 DNA, 42 bases read in frame from base 1. Sequences MNHEY (CDR1) and SVGAGI (CDR2) are obtained from the germline V gene. The chain links TRBV6-5 with TRBJ2-7; tentative D gene TRBD1, with 6 bases matching. Sequencing was done on a sample of blood. The sequence was collected from a man aged 55 to 70 in good health. The DNA sequence is as follows: TGTGCCAGCAGTTTCGACAGGTCCGCCTACGAGCAGTACTTC. Its protein is CASSFDRSAYEQYF.